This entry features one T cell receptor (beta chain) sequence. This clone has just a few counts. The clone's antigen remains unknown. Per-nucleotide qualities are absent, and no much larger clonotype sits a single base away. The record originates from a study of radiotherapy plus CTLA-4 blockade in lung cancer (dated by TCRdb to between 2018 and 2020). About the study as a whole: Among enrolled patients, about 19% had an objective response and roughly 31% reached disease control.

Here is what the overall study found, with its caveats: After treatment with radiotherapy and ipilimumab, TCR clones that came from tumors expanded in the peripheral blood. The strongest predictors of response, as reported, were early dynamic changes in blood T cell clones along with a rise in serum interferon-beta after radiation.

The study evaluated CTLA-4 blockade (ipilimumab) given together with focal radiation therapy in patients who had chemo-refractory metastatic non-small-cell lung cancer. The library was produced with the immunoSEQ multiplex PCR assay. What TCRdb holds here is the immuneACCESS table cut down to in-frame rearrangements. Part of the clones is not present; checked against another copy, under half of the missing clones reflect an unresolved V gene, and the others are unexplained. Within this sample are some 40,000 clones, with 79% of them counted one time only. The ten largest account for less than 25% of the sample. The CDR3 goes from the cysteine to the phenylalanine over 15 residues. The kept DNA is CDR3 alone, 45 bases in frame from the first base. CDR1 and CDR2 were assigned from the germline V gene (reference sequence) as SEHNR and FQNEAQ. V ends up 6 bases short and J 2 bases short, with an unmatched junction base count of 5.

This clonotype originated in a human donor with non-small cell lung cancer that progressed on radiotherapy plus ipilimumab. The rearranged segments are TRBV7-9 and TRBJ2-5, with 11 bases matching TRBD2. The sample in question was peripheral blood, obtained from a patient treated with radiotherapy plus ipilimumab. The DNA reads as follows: TGTGCCAGCAGTTCTAGCGGGGGGTCTCAAGAGACCCAGTACTTC. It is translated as CASSSSGGSQETQYF.